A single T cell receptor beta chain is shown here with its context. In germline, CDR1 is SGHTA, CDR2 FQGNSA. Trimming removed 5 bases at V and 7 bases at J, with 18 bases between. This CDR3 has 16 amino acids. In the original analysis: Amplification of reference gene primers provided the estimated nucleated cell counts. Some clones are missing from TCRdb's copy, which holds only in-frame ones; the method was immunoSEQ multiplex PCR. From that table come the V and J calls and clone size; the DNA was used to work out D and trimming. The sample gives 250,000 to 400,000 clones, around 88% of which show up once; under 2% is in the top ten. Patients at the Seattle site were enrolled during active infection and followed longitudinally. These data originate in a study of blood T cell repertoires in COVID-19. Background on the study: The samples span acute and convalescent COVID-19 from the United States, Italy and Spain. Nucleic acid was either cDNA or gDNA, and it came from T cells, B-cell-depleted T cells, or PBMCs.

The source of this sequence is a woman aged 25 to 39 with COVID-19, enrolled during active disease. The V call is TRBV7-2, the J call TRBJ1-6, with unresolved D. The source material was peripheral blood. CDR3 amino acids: CASSVQSSFRNSPLHF. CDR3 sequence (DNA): TGTGCCAGCAGCGTACAGAGCTCGTTCCGGAATTCACCCCTCCACTTT.